The clone carrying this T cell receptor (beta chain) was observed a handful of times. The antigen remains unidentified. Using its own MiXCR run on the RT-PCR reads, TCRdb lists one record per CDR3 protein. The data contain under 750,000 distinct CDR3 sequences, 12% of them seen just once; the ten biggest clones take up 10%. The data were taken from a study of response to subunit inactivated influenza vaccine. The study's findings and limits: A suggestion made by the authors is that each seasonal influenza vaccination recruits few new T cells.

This CDR3 has 13 amino acids. The germline CDR1 and CDR2 sequences are SGHTA and FQGNSA. Unmatched junction bases numbered 5, after V lost 5 bases and J lost 5 bases. The receptor's source is a man between 50 and 59 years old who received an inactivated influenza vaccine. The chain uses TRBV7-2 and TRBJ2-5; 7 nucleotides line up with TRBD1. The sample in question was PBMCs from blood, obtained on the day of vaccination. CDR3 sequence (DNA): TGTGCCAGCAGCACGGGACAGCACGAGACCCAGTACTTC. This translates into CASSTGQHETQYF.